The next 31 T cell receptor beta chains were all read from a single sample in a study of early T cells in non-severe SARS-CoV-2 infection. A single record per CDR3 protein comes from TCRdb applying MiXCR to the 5' RACE reads. This table holds about 39,000 distinct CDR3 sequences, around 6% found once. Sequenced here: whole blood, sampled at baseline. All receptors come from an adult who was a healthcare worker with PCR-confirmed SARS-CoV-2 infection or an uninfected control (not recorded which).

This clonotype was counted many times. The chain joins TRBV15 to TRBJ1-2; D is ambiguous. The CDR3 length is 15 residues. Germline loops: CDR1 LNHNV, CDR2 YYDKDF (reference sequence). Trimming cost V 1 base and J 2 bases, with 11 bases left between them. Here the CDR3 DNA reads TGTGCCACCAGCAGAGTCGGCAATCTAAACTATGGCTACACCTTC. Its protein product is CATSRVGNLNYGYTF.

This clonotype was detected many times. The genes are TRBV3-1 and TRBJ1-2, with no clear D. Trimming stripped 1 base from V and 3 bases from J, with 9 bases between. There are 14 residues in the CDR3. CDR1 is LGHDT, CDR2 YNNKEL, per germline (reference sequence). The CDR3: CASSQVPSYYGYTF. For the CDR3, the DNA is TGTGCCAGCAGCCAAGTACCCAGTTACTATGGCTACACCTTC.

This clonotype was recorded a few times. The CDR3: CASSLYRVGGEQYF. CDR3 bases: TGTGCCAGCAGCTTATACAGGGTGGGTGGAGAGCAGTACTTC. The chain recombines TRBV5-5 with TRBJ2-7; a weak D match, TRBD1 (6 bases). Germline V gene lookup returns CDR1 SGHKS and CDR2 YYEKEE (reference sequence). The CDR3 loop spans 14 amino acids. Trimming removed 2 bases from V and 7 bases from J, with 16 bases in between.

This clonotype was picked up many times. The J gene is TRBJ2-3, the V gene TRBV12-3 or TRBV12-4; a possible D gene is TRBD1 (5 bases). V gave up 7 bases and J gave up 2 bases, with 16 bases separating them. The CDR3 sequence is 15 residues long. Written as DNA, the CDR3 is TGTGCCAGCATGTACCCATCAGGGAACACAGATACGCAGTATTTT. This translates into CASMYPSGNTDTQYF.

This clonotype was seen at least ten times. V gene TRBV12-3 or TRBV12-4 combines with J gene TRBJ2-7; possibly TRBD2 for D (6 bases). This CDR3 is 12 amino acids long. The V and J ends lost 6 bases and 5 bases respectively, with 11 bases between them. Here the CDR3 DNA reads TGTGCCAGCAGACCGGGGGTCGACGAGCAGTACTTC. This codes for CASRPGVDEQYF.

The chain is built from TRBV7-2 and TRBJ2-2; no definite D call. Germline V gives CDR1 SGHTA, CDR2 FQGNSA. The CDR3 length is 14 residues. V was shortened by 6 bases and J by 6 bases, with 14 bases between the two germline ends. As DNA, the CDR3 is TGTGCCAGCAGGACCGACCGATCCGCCGGGGAGCTGTTTTTT. Its protein product is CASRTDRSAGELFF.

This clonotype was detected many times. The V call is TRBV19, the J call TRBJ2-1, with 7 positions matching TRBD2. Germline CDR1 and CDR2: LNHDA and SQIVND (reference sequence). The CDR3 contains 14 residues. After removal of 7 bases from V and 0 bases from J, the junction contained 3 bases not matched to a gene. CDR3 bases: TGTGCCAGTAAACAGCGGGACTCCTACAATGAGCAGTTCTTC. Its translation is CASKQRDSYNEQFF.

This clonotype was counted ten times or more. This rearrangement joins TRBV4-1 to TRBJ2-1; a weak D match, TRBD1 (5 bases). The V end lost 1 base, the J end lost 9 bases, and 19 bases lay between the germline ends. Looked up from germline, CDR1 is MGHRA and CDR2 is YSYEKL. The CDR3 has 16 amino acids. The CDR3 nucleotides are TGCGCCAGCAGCCAAGTAGGGTCAGGGTGGGTTGGTGAGCAGTTCTTC. As protein: CASSQVGSGWVGEQFF.

The sample holds many counts of this clonotype. The chain is built from TRBV6-2 or TRBV6-3 and TRBJ1-5; D is ambiguous. The germline V gene encodes CDR1 MNHEY and CDR2 SVGEGT. This CDR3 contains 16 residues. With 9 bases removed from V and 3 bases from J, the gap between germline ends came to 21 bases. In DNA, the CDR3 is TGTGCCAGTCAAACCGGGCAGGTTCTGAACAATCAGCCCCAGCATTTT. Its protein is CASQTGQVLNNQPQHF.

This clonotype has at least ten counts. The CDR3 bases are TGTGCCAGCAGCCCTCGGAGGGAGGGAACTAATGAAAAACTGTTTTTT. This translates into CASSPRREGTNEKLFF. The chain uses TRBV3-1 and TRBJ1-4; D is uncertain. The V and J ends lost 4 bases and 1 base respectively, with 13 bases between them. Germline V gene data show CDR1 as LGHDT and CDR2 as YNNKEL (reference sequence). CDR3 length: 16 residues. The complete variable domain, with remaining parts taken from reference TRBV3-1 and TRBJ1-4, reads DTAVSQTPKYLVTQMGNDKSIKCEQNLGHDTMYWYKQDSKKFLKIMFSYNNKELIINETVPNRFSPKSPDKAHLNLHINSLELGDSAVYFCASSPRREGTNEKLFFGSGTQLSVL.

This clonotype was counted ten times or more. V and J are TRBV20-1 and TRBJ1-1; perhaps TRBD1 as D (5 bases). From germline, CDR1 is DFQATT and CDR2 SNEGSKA (reference sequence). V lost 8 bases to trimming and J lost 0 bases, with 13 bases between them. The CDR3 is 13 amino acids. Here the CDR3 DNA reads TGCAGTCTTCCGGGGGAAGTGAACACTGAAGCTTTCTTT. It is translated as CSLPGEVNTEAFF.

This clonotype came up many times. This sequence joins TRBV7-2 and TRBJ2-7; 10 nucleotides align to TRBD2. Germline-derived CDR1 and CDR2 are SGHTA and FQGNSA. The CDR3 has 13 residues. Unmatched junction bases numbered 2, after V lost 8 bases and J lost 1 base. The CDR3 protein is CASGLAVSYEQYF. In DNA, the CDR3 is TGTGCCAGCGGACTAGCGGTATCCTACGAGCAGTACTTC.

This chain joins TRBV6-2 or TRBV6-3 and TRBJ2-7; D may be TRBD1 or TRBD2 (5 bases each). V shed 5 bases and J shed 6 bases, with 17 bases lying between them. CDR1 is MNHEY and CDR2 is SVGEGT in the germline V gene. The CDR3 runs 14 residues. The CDR3 loop is CASSDRGRSTEQYF. CDR3 nucleotides: TGTGCCAGCAGTGATCGGGGCAGAAGTACCGAGCAGTACTTC.

This clonotype was seen a few times. The CDR3 spells CASSRELTSHTGELFF. CDR3 sequence (DNA): TGTGCCAGCAGTCGGGAGCTCACTTCTCACACCGGGGAGCTGTTTTTT. The J gene is TRBJ2-2, the V gene TRBV6-4; a possible D gene is TRBD2 (6 bases). The CDR3 loop spans 16 amino acids. Between the trimmed V and J ends, which lost 5 bases and 3 bases, there was a span of 16 bases. The germline gives CDR1 MRHNA, CDR2 SNTAGT.

This clonotype was detected ten times or more. V and J are TRBV20-1 and TRBJ2-5, with D perhaps matching TRBD1 or TRBD2 (5 bases each). V lost 3 bases, J lost 3 bases, and 5 bases lay in between. The CDR3 consists of 11 residues. CDR1 DFQATT and CDR2 SNEGSKA come from the germline V gene (reference sequence). For the CDR3, the DNA is TGCAGTGCTAGGGGGGAAGAGACCCAGTACTTC. Its translation is CSARGEETQYF.

This clonotype has at least ten counts. V is TRBV5-4 and J is TRBJ2-7; TRBD1 matches 8 bases. With V trimmed by 0 bases and J by 7 bases, 12 bases remained unmatched. The CDR3 runs to 16 residues. CDR1 and CDR2 (germline): SGHNT, YYREEE (reference sequence). CDR3 protein: CASSLGPLRQGREQYF. The CDR3 nucleotides are TGTGCCAGCAGCTTGGGACCTCTAAGACAGGGGAGAGAGCAGTACTTC.

This clonotype has more than one count but fewer than ten. V usage is TRBV12-3 or TRBV12-4 and J usage is TRBJ1-1, with D tentatively TRBD1 (5 bases). This CDR3 region has 16 residues. Trimming took 3 bases from V and 3 from J, leaving 17 bases between them. CDR3: CASSFSAGVRDTEAFF. CDR3 DNA sequence: TGTGCCAGCAGTTTTTCAGCGGGGGTCCGGGACACTGAAGCTTTCTTT.

This clonotype was picked up many times. The chain uses TRBV19 and TRBJ1-2; possibly TRBD1 for D (5 bases). V was clipped by 7 bases and J by 3 bases, with 18 bases between them. The CDR3 runs 15 residues. Germline V gives CDR1 LNHDA, CDR2 SQIVND (reference sequence). For the CDR3, the DNA is TGTGCCAGTATTAACGACGGACGACAGTACTATGGCTACACCTTC. Translation gives CASINDGRQYYGYTF.

The chain employs TRBV12-3 or TRBV12-4 and TRBJ2-7; perhaps TRBD2 as D (7 bases). The CDR3 contains 17 residues. Trimming cost V 2 bases and J 4 bases, with 21 bases left between them. CDR3 sequence (DNA): TGTGCCAGCAGTTTATTTGGGGGGGCCAAGGATCGTTACGAGCAGTACTTC. It is translated as CASSLFGGAKDRYEQYF.

At least ten counts were recorded for this clonotype. The J gene is TRBJ1-1, the V gene TRBV12-5; D ambiguous. This CDR3 is built from 16 residues. In germline, CDR1 is LGHNT, CDR2 FRNRAP. The germline V and J ends were trimmed by 7 bases and 0 bases, with 18 bases remaining between them. The chain's CDR3 is CASALRAGDMNTEAFF. CDR3 DNA sequence: TGTGCTAGTGCCCTCCGGGCAGGCGATATGAACACTGAAGCTTTCTTT.

The sample holds a few counts of this clonotype. The chain recombines TRBV9 with TRBJ2-2; 7 bases map to TRBD1. Germline lookup yields CDR1 SGDLS and CDR2 YYNGEE. The CDR3 loop spans 15 amino acids. V lost 3 bases and J lost 4; bases outside the gene matches: 6. The chain's CDR3 is CASSGQGLSTGELFF. CDR3 nucleotide sequence: TGTGCCAGCAGCGGACAGGGTCTGAGCACCGGGGAGCTGTTTTTT.

This clonotype was recorded many times. DNA of the CDR3: TGTGCCAGCTCACCTGAGACAGGGCCTTATGGCTACACCTTC. This encodes CASSPETGPYGYTF. The gene calls are TRBV18 and TRBJ1-2; 7 bases are a match to TRBD1. The CDR3 covers 14 residues. Germline CDR1 and CDR2: KGHSH and LQKENI. V trimming: 3 bases; J trimming: 5 bases; junction bases outside the gene matches: 6.

This clonotype occurred many times. The chain couples TRBV18 to TRBJ2-5; D not resolved. There are 13 residues in the CDR3. The V end was cut by 1 base, the J end by 2 bases, with 5 bases between. In germline, CDR1 is KGHSH, CDR2 LQKENI. CDR3 DNA sequence: TGTGCCAGCTCACCACAACGGCAAGAGACCCAGTACTTC. Its translation is CASSPQRQETQYF.

The sample holds many counts of this clonotype. The rearrangement uses TRBV10-3 and TRBJ2-6; D may correspond to TRBD1 or TRBD2 (5 bases each). The CDR3 spans 17 residues. V was cut by 4 bases and J by 0 bases, with 13 bases left in between. The germline V gene encodes CDR1 ENHRY and CDR2 SYGVKD. The CDR3 DNA is TGTGCCATCAGTGCTAGGGGACGAGGCTCTGGGGCCAACGTCCTGACTTTC. Translated: CAISARGRGSGANVLTF.

In its sample, this clonotype was seen many times. This chain links TRBV4-3 with TRBJ2-7; D may be TRBD2 (5 bases). V was cut by 4 bases and J by 0 bases, with 7 bases left in between. Looked up from germline, CDR1 is LGHNA and CDR2 is YSLEER. The CDR3 length is 13 residues. Written as DNA, the CDR3 is TGCGCCAGCAGCCGAGCGGTCTCCTACGAGCAGTACTTC. Translation: CASSRAVSYEQYF.

The V and J genes are TRBV20-1 and TRBJ2-1, with D perhaps TRBD1 or TRBD2 (5 bases each). Trimming took 1 base from V and 13 from J, leaving 11 bases between them. CDR1 is DFQATT, CDR2 SNEGSKA, per germline (reference sequence). This CDR3 has 11 residues. CDR3 bases: TGCAGTGCTAGAGTGGGGACCCAACAGTTCTTC. It translates to CSARVGTQQFF.

This clonotype was observed at least ten times. The J gene is TRBJ2-1, the V gene TRBV19; D perhaps matches TRBD2 (7 bases). V was cut by 6 bases and J by 12 bases, with 18 bases left in between. The germline CDR1 and CDR2 sequences are LNHDA and SQIVND (reference sequence). The CDR3 is made up of 13 amino acids. The CDR3 DNA is TGTGCCAGTAGCCGGACTAGGGGGGAGGGGCAGTTCTTC. As protein: CASSRTRGEGQFF.

This clonotype was detected ten times or more. The CDR3 DNA reads as TGCGCCAGCAGCCTCCAGCGGGGGCCCCACAATGAGCAGTTCTTC. Translated, it gives CASSLQRGPHNEQFF. The chain is built from TRBV5-1 and TRBJ2-1; 8 nucleotides match TRBD2. V shed 4 bases and J 5 bases; nucleotides not matched to a gene: 8. The CDR3 extends over 15 amino acids. Germline CDR1 SGHRS, CDR2 YFSETQ.

This sequence joins TRBV7-2 and TRBJ2-2; D is undetermined. The V end lost 3 bases, the J end lost 7 bases, and 3 bases lay between the germline ends. The CDR3 is made up of 11 amino acids. Germline CDR1 reads SGHTA; CDR2 reads FQGNSA. CDR3 region: CASSLFGELFF. The CDR3 nucleotides read TGTGCCAGCAGCTTGTTCGGGGAGCTGTTTTTT.

Only a few counts were recorded for this clonotype. The CDR3 spells CASSRDSTGELFF. CDR3 DNA sequence: TGTGCCAGCAGCAGAGACAGCACCGGGGAGCTGTTTTTT. V is TRBV11-2 and J is TRBJ2-2; TRBD1 is a possible D gene (5 bases). CDR1 and CDR2 (germline): SGHAT, FQNNGV. With 5 bases removed from V and 4 bases from J, the gap between germline ends came to 8 bases. The CDR3 extends over 13 amino acids. Drawing the rest from reference TRBV11-2 and TRBJ2-2, the complete variable domain is EAGVAQSPRYKIIEKRQSVAFWCNPISGHATLYWYQQILGQGPKLLIQFQNNGVVDDSQLPKDRFSAERLKGVDSTLKIQPAKLEDSAVYLCASSRDSTGELFFGEGSRLTVL.

This clonotype was recorded many times. CDR3 nucleotide sequence: TGCAGTGCTAGACGGTCTGGCGGACCCAATCAGCCCCAGCATTTT. Translation: CSARRSGGPNQPQHF. This sequence joins TRBV20-1 and TRBJ1-5; no definite D call. Germline CDR1 DFQATT, CDR2 SNEGSKA (reference sequence). This CDR3 spans 15 amino acids. V was trimmed by 2 bases and J by 3 bases, leaving 14 bases between them.